These 25 T cell receptor beta chains were sequenced from one sample in a study of glioma-infiltrating T cells after dendritic cell vaccination (dated by TCRdb to about 2016). The method behind the library was the immunoSEQ multiplex PCR assay. TCRdb's version of the immuneACCESS table is confined to in-frame rearrangements and falls short of the full clone set. An unresolved V gene accounts for under half of the shortfall where checked; the remainder is of unknown origin. This sample gives over 70,000 clones in total; roughly 80% of them show up just once. The ten largest account for approximately 2.1% of the sample. The sequences come from blood, collected before dendritic cell vaccination. The receptors here all came from a human donor with glioblastoma.

The chain carries TRBV5-4 and TRBJ1-5; 8 bases match TRBD1. With 9 bases clipped from V and 7 bases from J, the junction kept 9 bases outside the gene matches. The germline V gene has CDR1 SGHNT and CDR2 YYREEE (reference sequence). The CDR3 has 13 residues. The CDR3: CAISDRVNQPQHF. The CDR3 DNA sequence: TGTGCCATCTCGGACAGGGTGAACCAGCCCCAGCATTTT.

There are a few counts of this clone. The chain couples TRBV30 to TRBJ1-5, with D unresolved. Trimming pared 0 bases from V and 2 bases from J, leaving 11 bases between. CDR3 length: 15 amino acids. The germline gives CDR1 GTSNPN, CDR2 SVGIG (reference sequence). The CDR3 spells CAWSVEGLGNQPQHF. As DNA, the CDR3 is TGTGCCTGGAGTGTAGAGGGTTTGGGCAATCAGCCCCAGCATTTT.

The chain is built from TRBV19 and TRBJ2-3; perhaps TRBD2 as D (6 bases). Trimming left V 1 base short and J 2 bases short, with 13 bases between. Per the germline V gene, CDR1 is LNHDA and CDR2 is SQIVND (reference sequence). The CDR3 is 16 amino acids. CDR3 residues: CASSIGGSGYTDTQYF. DNA for the CDR3: TGTGCCAGTAGTATAGGTGGTAGCGGATACACAGATACGCAGTATTTT.

This chain uses TRBV5-1 with TRBJ2-4, with TRBD1 matching 9 bases. Germline assignment: CDR1 SGHRS and CDR2 YFSETQ. Germline trimming cut 4 bases from V and 4 bases from J; bases unmatched to any gene: 9. CDR3 length: 16 amino acids. DNA of the CDR3: TGCGCCAGCAGCGAACATTCCGGGACAGGGAAAAACATTCAGTACTTC. Translating gives CASSEHSGTGKNIQYF.

The chain links TRBV5-5 to TRBJ2-7; TRBD1 might be the D (6 bases). Germline CDR1 reads SGHKS; CDR2 reads YYEKEE (reference sequence). The CDR3 length is 13 residues. V lost 4 bases to trimming and J lost 2 bases, with 10 bases between them. CDR3: CASSLDRTYEQYV. The CDR3, as DNA: TGTGCCAGCAGCCTCGACAGGACCTACGAGCAGTACGTC.

This clone was counted a single time. V is TRBV5-1 and J is TRBJ1-1; no clear D gene. Germline CDR1 is SGHRS and CDR2 is YFSETQ. The CDR3 totals 18 residues. V was clipped by 0 bases and J by 2 bases, with 20 bases between them. This chain's CDR3 is CASSLERQAPRGNTEAFF. CDR3 bases: TGCGCCAGCAGCTTGGAAAGGCAAGCCCCACGGGGAAACACTGAAGCTTTCTTT.

This rearrangement joins TRBV27 to TRBJ1-6, with no clear D. V lost 6 bases and J 3 bases, leaving 12 bases between the germline ends. Germline V lookup: CDR1 MNHEY, CDR2 SMNVEV (reference sequence). This CDR3 is built from 15 residues. The CDR3 region is CASRDVRFYNSPLHF. In nucleotides, the CDR3 is TGTGCCAGCAGGGATGTGCGGTTCTATAATTCACCCCTCCACTTT.

The chain couples TRBV7-9 to TRBJ1-1; maybe TRBD1 (6 bases). V lost 2 bases and J 2 bases, leaving 12 bases between the germline ends. There are 15 residues in the CDR3. The V gene's germline CDR1 is SEHNR and CDR2 FQNEAQ (reference sequence). In nucleotides, the CDR3 is TGTGCCAGCAGCTTACGGGACACGGCAAACACTGAAGCTTTCTTT. As protein: CASSLRDTANTEAFF.

The gene calls are TRBV5-1 and TRBJ2-2, with TRBD2 matching over 13 bases. The CDR3 extends over 19 amino acids. Germline assignment: CDR1 SGHRS and CDR2 YFSETQ. The junction had 16 bases not matched to a gene; V was cut back by 9 bases and J by 2 bases. The CDR3, as DNA: TGCGCCACCTCCCAGGGATGGACTAGCGGGAGTGGAAACACCGGGGAGCTGTTTTTT. Amino acids: CATSQGWTSGSGNTGELFF.

The chain has TRBV7-9 and TRBJ2-5; possibly TRBD1 for D (5 bases). V shed 5 bases and J shed 0 bases, with 10 bases lying between them. CDR3 size: 14 residues. Germline CDR1 reads SEHNR; CDR2 reads FQNEAQ (reference sequence). The CDR3 nucleotides are TGTGCCAGCAGCGGAGACAGCTACCAAGAGACCCAGTACTTC. Residues: CASSGDSYQETQYF. Variable domain in full (rest from reference TRBV7-9 and TRBJ2-5): DTGVSQNPRHKITKRGQNVTFRCDPISEHNRLYWYRQTLGQGPEFLTYFQNEAQLEKSRLLSDRFSAERPKGSFSTLEIQRTEQGDSAMYLCASSGDSYQETQYFGPGTRLLVL.

This chain links TRBV30 with TRBJ2-1; D is possibly TRBD2 (6 bases). CDR1 is GTSNPN and CDR2 is SVGIG in the germline V gene (reference sequence). V shed 0 bases and J shed 0 bases, with 12 bases lying between them. CDR3 length: 16 residues. CDR3 sequence: CAWSVRAGHSYNEQFF. For the CDR3, the DNA is TGTGCCTGGAGTGTCAGAGCGGGTCACTCCTACAATGAGCAGTTCTTC.

This rearrangement joins TRBV6-6 to TRBJ2-2; no reliable D call. Trimming removed 4 bases from V and 4 bases from J, with 10 bases in between. In germline, CDR1 is MNHNY, CDR2 SVGAGI (reference sequence). This CDR3 region has 14 residues. The CDR3 nucleotides read TGTGCCAGCAGTTTTCCGGTCACCACCGGGGAGCTGTTTTTT. Its protein is CASSFPVTTGELFF.

The V gene is TRBV7-2, the J gene TRBJ1-6; tentatively, D is TRBD1 (6 bases). The germline V gene encodes CDR1 SGHTA and CDR2 FQGNSA. With 0 bases removed from V and 10 bases from J, the gap between germline ends came to 25 bases. The CDR3 has 19 amino acids. The DNA for the CDR3 is TGTGCCAGCAGCTTAGCGGTTGGGTTTCTCAGGGGTGAGGGATCACCCCTCCACTTT. It translates to CASSLAVGFLRGEGSPLHF.

Here the CDR3 reads CASSVSTGQETQYF. The CDR3 nucleotides are TGTGCCAGCAGCGTAAGTACAGGGCAAGAGACCCAGTACTTC. The genes are TRBV9 and TRBJ2-5, with D possibly TRBD1 on 6 matching bases. The CDR3 has 14 residues. V was trimmed by 1 base and J by 2 bases, leaving 9 bases between them. CDR1 is SGDLS, CDR2 YYNGEE, per germline.

This chain connects TRBV15 to TRBJ1-1; D may be TRBD1 (5 bases). V lost 1 base to trimming and J lost 3 bases, with 9 bases between them. This CDR3 contains 14 residues. Germline V CDR1 and CDR2: LNHNV, YYDKDF (reference sequence). The CDR3 loop is CATSRVGGDTEAFF. The CDR3, as DNA: TGTGCCACCAGCAGAGTCGGAGGGGACACTGAAGCTTTCTTT.

The chain joins TRBV5-1 to TRBJ1-2, with 8 bases fitting TRBD1. This CDR3 is built from 15 residues. The ends lost 3 bases at V and 4 bases at J; junction bases unmatched: 8. The germline V gene has CDR1 SGHRS and CDR2 YFSETQ. In DNA, the CDR3 is TGCGCCAGCAGCTCCGGACAGGGCAGTGTCTATGGCTACACCTTC. This gives the protein CASSSGQGSVYGYTF. The entire variable domain, with the rest obtained from reference TRBV5-1 and TRBJ1-2, is as follows: KAGVTQTPRYLIKTRGQQVTLSCSPISGHRSVSWYQQTPGQGLQFLFEYFSETQRNKGNFPGRFSGRQFSNSRSEMNVSTLELGDSALYLCASSSGQGSVYGYTFGSGTRLTVV.

V is TRBV6-1 and J is TRBJ1-2; D possibly corresponds to TRBD1 (5 bases). CDR3 length: 13 residues. V was pared by 5 bases and J by 3 bases, with 10 bases between. Per the germline V gene, CDR1 is MNHNS and CDR2 is SASEGT. CDR3 nucleotide sequence: TGTGCCAGCAGTTGGGGGGGAGACTATGGCTACACCTTC. Residues: CASSWGGDYGYTF.

This chain connects TRBV27 to TRBJ1-1, with 10 nucleotides matching TRBD1. CDR3 length: 14 amino acids. The junction had 4 bases not matched to a gene; V was cut back by 3 bases and J by 6 bases. CDR1 and CDR2 (germline): MNHEY, SMNVEV (reference sequence). CDR3 loop: CASSFRQGASEAFF. As DNA, the CDR3 is TGTGCCAGCAGTTTCAGACAGGGGGCATCTGAAGCTTTCTTT.

The rearrangement uses TRBV30 and TRBJ1-5; the D gene is possibly TRBD1 (5 bases). The V gene's germline CDR1 is GTSNPN and CDR2 SVGIG (reference sequence). The CDR3 is 14 residues long. The V end lost 5 bases, the J end lost 7 bases, and 18 bases lay between the germline ends. The CDR3 region is CAWDPGERDQPQHF. For the CDR3, the DNA is TGTGCCTGGGACCCGGGGGAGAGGGACCAGCCCCAGCATTTT.

The count of this clone is one. The chain employs TRBV19 and TRBJ2-6, with D uncertain. Germline assignment: CDR1 LNHDA and CDR2 SQIVND (reference sequence). The CDR3 has 15 amino acids. V lost 1 base and J 4 bases, leaving 8 bases between the germline ends. The CDR3 DNA sequence: TGTGCCAGTAGTATAGGTCGAACAGGGGCCAACGTCCTGACTTTC. It is translated as CASSIGRTGANVLTF.

This clone appeared a single time. The chain joins TRBV2 to TRBJ1-2; unclear D gene. The CDR3 is 17 residues long. Germline lookup yields CDR1 SNHLY and CDR2 FYNNEI. The V end was cut by 4 bases, the J end by 3 bases, with 21 bases between. In nucleotides, the CDR3 is TGTGCCAGCAGTGTAAAACCAACACTAGGGTTGTACTATGGCTACACCTTC. Translating it yields CASSVKPTLGLYYGYTF.

V is TRBV7-6 and J is TRBJ2-3; D possibly corresponds to TRBD2 (6 bases). The germline CDR1 and CDR2 sequences are SGHVS and FNYEAQ. This CDR3 is 15 amino acids long. The V gene lost 0 bases and the J gene lost 2 bases, with 9 bases spanning the gap. The CDR3 here is CASSLAGGYTDTQYF. Written as DNA, the CDR3 is TGTGCCAGCAGCTTAGCGGGAGGTTACACAGATACGCAGTATTTT.

Concerning this clone: One end of the junction varies from germline; a read error may be responsible. The chain recombines TRBV5-1 with TRBJ1-1; a weak D match, TRBD1 (6 bases). The CDR3 consists of 13 residues. Germline values: CDR1 SGHRS, CDR2 YFSETQ. CDR3 sequence reads: CAGSLTGNTEAFF. For the CDR3, the DNA is TGCGCCGGCAGCCTGACAGGGAACACTGAAGCTTTCTTT. Looking up the rest from reference TRBV5-1 and TRBJ1-1 gives the full variable domain: KAGVTQTPRYLIKTRGQQVTLSCSPISGHRSVSWYQQTPGQGLQFLFEYFSETQRNKGNFPGRFSGRQFSNSRSEMNVSTLELGDSALYLCAGSLTGNTEAFFGQGTRLTVV.

This chain connects TRBV7-9 to TRBJ2-7; D is possibly TRBD1 (6 bases). This CDR3 region has 14 residues. V was cut by 3 bases and J by 6 bases, with 15 bases left in between. CDR1 SEHNR and CDR2 FQNEAQ come from the germline V gene (reference sequence). The CDR3 DNA reads TGTGCCAGCAGCTTTGAGACAGGCATCGGCGAGCAGTACGTC. It yields the protein CASSFETGIGEQYV.

About this clone itself: One junction end disagrees with the germline gene, perhaps due to a read error. V usage is TRBV2 and J usage is TRBJ1-1, with 8 bases identical to TRBD1. CDR3 length equals 14 residues. CDR1 and CDR2 (germline): SNHLY, FYNNEI. CDR3 nucleotides: TGTGCCATCAGTGAGCAGGGGGCCGGCACTGAAGCTTTCTTT. It is translated as CAISEQGAGTEAFF.